This T cell receptor beta chain comes out of a study of molecular identifiers for immune sequencing clone quantification. Whole-study results and caveats: Among effectors, clones above 20 RNA copies held over 99% of molecules; among naive cells, under 1%. A shared barcode on identical TCR molecules could lead to underestimated sizes for highly expanded clones.

Germline V gene sequence: CDR1 LGHNA, CDR2 YNFKEQ. The CDR3 covers 15 residues. Trimming removed 3 bases at V and 3 bases at J, with 14 bases between. Previously described methods and listed TCR primers were employed for the bulk TCR libraries. Each CDR3 protein is one row after TCRdb ran MiXCR on the PCR reads. The sample includes about 510,000 distinct CDR3 sequences, around 23% of them seen just once. This clonotype was counted many times. The antigen remains unidentified. The sample was naive CD8+ T cells from blood, with Jurkat cell RNA spiked in. Subset in this sample: FACS-sorted CD8+CD4-CCR7+CD45RA+ naive T cells. The chain couples TRBV4-2 to TRBJ1-1; D not resolved. The receptor was isolated from a human donor in good health. Some libraries in this study had Jurkat cell RNA spiked in. DNA for the CDR3: TGTGCCAGCAGCCATTCCTTCAGAGGCGACACTGAAGCTTTCTTT. Translated: CASSHSFRGDTEAFF.